Shown below are 16 T cell receptor beta chains from a single sample sequenced in a study of blood T cell repertoires in COVID-19. Generated by immunoSEQ multiplex PCR, the TCRdb table keeps only in-frame clones and is missing some. The sample consists of roughly 300,000 clones, about 90% of them appearing once. Sequencing was performed on peripheral blood. Every receptor here comes from a woman aged 50 to 60 who had recovered from COVID-19.

The V call is TRBV3-1 (or the pseudogene TRBV3-2), the J call TRBJ2-7; unclear D gene. V lost 1 base, J lost 0 bases, and 7 bases lay in between. Germline loops: CDR1 LGHDT, CDR2 YNNKEL (reference sequence). The CDR3 sequence is 14 residues long. CDR3 sequence reads: CASSQGRNSYEQYF. The CDR3 DNA reads as TGTGCCAGCAGCCAAGGCAGGAACTCCTACGAGCAGTACTTC.

This clone is a singleton in its sample. The rearrangement joins TRBV23-1 to TRBJ1-5; maybe TRBD1 (6 bases). TRBV23-1 is noted as an ORF with a role that remains uncertain. V gave up 1 base and J gave up 1 base, with 14 bases separating them. The CDR3 is 17 amino acids. The chain's CDR3 is CASSQLGRGASNQPQHF. The CDR3 DNA sequence: TGCGCCAGCAGTCAATTGGGGAGGGGGGCCAGCAATCAGCCCCAGCATTTT.

This clone is a singleton in its sample. The J gene is TRBJ2-7, the V gene TRBV28; 10 bases agree with TRBD2. The J segment lost 12 bases and the V segment lost 5 bases, leaving 16 bases of the junction unmatched. Germline CDR1 is MDHEN and CDR2 is SYDVKM. The CDR3 is 15 amino acids. Here the CDR3 reads CASSPGLASSEGWYF. The CDR3, as DNA: TGTGCCAGCAGTCCGGGACTAGCGAGCTCTGAGGGTTGGTACTTC.

The V and J genes are TRBV13 and TRBJ1-3; 7 bases are a match to TRBD1. The germline gives CDR1 PRHDT, CDR2 FYEKMQ (reference sequence). This CDR3 is 16 amino acids long. J gave up 0 bases and V 3 bases, and 5 bases lay outside the gene matches. For the CDR3, the DNA is TGTGCCAGCAGCTTCCTGGGACAGCCCTCTGGAAACACCATATATTTT. It yields the protein CASSFLGQPSGNTIYF.

This chain connects TRBV27 to TRBJ1-6; 7 nucleotides match TRBD1. The V gene end was trimmed by 6 bases and the J gene end by 0 bases; junction bases not matched to a gene: 2. In germline, CDR1 is MNHEY, CDR2 SMNVEV (reference sequence). The CDR3 contains 15 residues. The CDR3 protein is CASRRQGSYNSPLHF. The CDR3 coding sequence is TGTGCCAGCAGGAGACAGGGCTCCTATAATTCACCCCTCCACTTT.

This clone came up once. The chain recombines TRBV25-1 with TRBJ1-4; D call uncertain. Trimming left V 10 bases short and J 8 bases short, with 8 bases between. CDR1 is MGHDK, CDR2 SYGVNS, per germline. The CDR3 loop spans 10 amino acids. The CDR3 region has the DNA TGTGCCACCTCGAGGGAAAAACTGTTTTTT. This sequence encodes CATSREKLFF.

The genes are TRBV4-3 and TRBJ2-7; 7 nucleotides match TRBD2. V was clipped by 3 bases and J by 2 bases; unmatched bases: 13. The CDR3 loop spans 17 amino acids. Germline V gene lookup returns CDR1 LGHNA and CDR2 YSLEER. CDR3 loop: CASSQTLSRELPYEQYF. The CDR3 DNA reads as TGCGCCAGCAGCCAGACCCTTTCGCGGGAGCTACCCTACGAGCAGTACTTC.

Here the CDR3 reads CASSEFGAGVTNTEAFF. In DNA form, the CDR3 reads TGTGCCAGCAGTGAATTCGGGGCAGGGGTTACCAACACTGAAGCTTTCTTT. The chain is built from TRBV25-1 and TRBJ1-1; the D gene is possibly TRBD1 (6 bases). Germline assignment: CDR1 MGHDK and CDR2 SYGVNS. V was clipped by 1 base and J by 2 bases, with 17 bases between them. This CDR3 is built from 17 residues. Full variable domain (missing parts from reference TRBV25-1 and TRBJ1-1): EADIYQTPRYLVIGTGKKITLECSQTMGHDKMYWYQQDPGMELHLIHYSYGVNSTEKGDLSSESTVSRIRTEHFPLTLESARPSHTSQYLCASSEFGAGVTNTEAFFGQGTRLTVV.

The chain recombines TRBV11-2 with TRBJ2-7; 8 bases are shared with TRBD1. Losses at the gene ends were 3 bases for V and 4 bases for J; bases not matched to a gene: 8. The CDR3 covers 15 residues. CDR1 is SGHAT and CDR2 is FQNNGV in the germline V gene. CDR3 sequence reads: CASSLLADREYEQYF. The CDR3 coding sequence is TGTGCCAGCAGCTTGTTGGCGGACAGGGAATACGAGCAGTACTTC.

V and J are TRBV6-5 and TRBJ2-7; 8 bases are shared with TRBD1. Germline assignment: CDR1 MNHEY and CDR2 SVGAGI. V gave up 5 bases and J gave up 2 bases; unmatched junction bases: 5. CDR3 length equals 14 residues. In nucleotides, the CDR3 is TGTGCCAGCAGTCTTCGACAGGGGACCTACGAGCAGTACTTC. This translates into CASSLRQGTYEQYF.

The chain combines TRBV19 with TRBJ2-3, with 7 bases aligning to TRBD1. This CDR3 region has 14 residues. V was clipped by 4 bases and J by 2 bases; unmatched bases: 3. Germline CDR1 is LNHDA and CDR2 is SQIVND (reference sequence). The CDR3 sequence: CASSKGANTDTQYF. CDR3 DNA sequence: TGTGCCAGTAGTAAGGGGGCGAACACAGATACGCAGTATTTT.

This clone was observed a few times. The J gene is TRBJ1-5, the V gene TRBV19; TRBD1 matches 8 bases. V gave up 7 bases and J gave up 10 bases; unmatched junction bases: 15. The germline gives CDR1 LNHDA, CDR2 SQIVND (reference sequence). This CDR3 spans 15 amino acids. The DNA for the CDR3 is TGTGCCAGTAACCCCAGGGGGCCAGGGGTCTATCCCCAGCATTTT. As protein: CASNPRGPGVYPQHF.

V and J are TRBV7-8 and TRBJ2-7, with D possibly TRBD1 on 6 matching bases. Germline values: CDR1 SGHVS, CDR2 FQNEAQ. V lost 4 bases to trimming and J lost 0 bases, with 13 bases between them. The CDR3 length is 15 residues. CDR3 DNA sequence: TGTGCCAGCAGCTCAATAAGGGGGATCTCCTACGAGCAGTACTTC. Encoded protein: CASSSIRGISYEQYF. The full variable domain, its missing parts supplied by reference TRBV7-8 and TRBJ2-7, is GAGVSQSPRYKVAKRGQDVALRCDPISGHVSLFWYQQALGQGPEFLTYFQNEAQLDKSGLPSDRFFAERPEGSVSTLKIQRTQQEDSAVYLCASSSIRGISYEQYFGPGTRLTVT.

In this sample, this clone turned up a few times. The V and J genes are TRBV2 and TRBJ1-5, with 10 bases lining up with TRBD1. This CDR3 has 14 residues. V gave up 5 bases and J gave up 7 bases; unmatched junction bases: 5. Germline V gene sequence: CDR1 SNHLY, CDR2 FYNNEI. This chain's CDR3 is CASSSDRGGQPQHF. The DNA for the CDR3 is TGTGCCAGCAGTTCGGACAGGGGGGGACAGCCCCAGCATTTT.

CDR3 in amino acids: CASARGGDQPQHF. In DNA form, the CDR3 reads TGCGCCAGCGCAAGGGGCGGCGATCAGCCCCAGCATTTT. The rearrangement links TRBV10-2 to TRBJ1-5; the D gene is possibly TRBD1 (5 bases). Germline V gives CDR1 WSHSY, CDR2 SAAADI. V dropped 8 bases and J dropped 5 bases, with 13 bases sitting between them. CDR3 length: 13 residues.

This sequence joins TRBV28 and TRBJ1-2, with TRBD1 matching 8 bases. This CDR3 has 14 residues. Germline CDR1 and CDR2: MDHEN and SYDVKM. Unmatched junction bases numbered 6, after V lost 2 bases and J lost 7 bases. The CDR3 nucleotides read TGTGCCAGCAGTTTACCCCAGGGGGCGGGTGGCTACACCTTC. Amino acids: CASSLPQGAGGYTF.